This T cell receptor (beta chain) was captured by sequencing in a study of blood T cell repertoires in COVID-19. Across the study: Some COVID-19 samples were acute and others convalescent; all came from the United States, Italy and Spain.

Clones were read by immunoSEQ multiplex PCR, and TCRdb kept only the in-frame ones, dropping some. The sample carries roughly 76,000 clones, roughly 87% recorded once. Germline trimming cut 7 bases from V and 8 bases from J; bases unmatched to any gene: 8. CDR1 and CDR2 (germline): LNHDA, SQIVND (reference sequence). The CDR3 is 13 amino acids. The specimen sequenced was peripheral blood. The gene calls are TRBV19 and TRBJ1-2, with 9 bases identical to TRBD1. The receptor was isolated from a woman under 30 with acute or convalescent COVID-19. CDR3 in amino acids: CASIGTGKNGYTF. As DNA, the CDR3 is TGTGCCAGTATCGGGACAGGGAAAAACGGCTACACCTTC.